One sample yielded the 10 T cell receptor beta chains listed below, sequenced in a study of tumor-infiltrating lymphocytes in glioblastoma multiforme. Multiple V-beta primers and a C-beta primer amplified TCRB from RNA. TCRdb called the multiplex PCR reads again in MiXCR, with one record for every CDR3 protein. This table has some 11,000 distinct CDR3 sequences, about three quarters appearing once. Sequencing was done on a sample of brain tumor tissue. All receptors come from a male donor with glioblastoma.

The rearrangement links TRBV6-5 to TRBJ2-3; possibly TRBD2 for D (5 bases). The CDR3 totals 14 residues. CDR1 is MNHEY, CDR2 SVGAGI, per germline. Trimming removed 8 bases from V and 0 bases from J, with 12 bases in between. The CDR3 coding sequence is TGTGCCAGCGGAGCGGCTTCTAGCACAGATACGCAGTATTTT. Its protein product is CASGAASSTDTQYF.

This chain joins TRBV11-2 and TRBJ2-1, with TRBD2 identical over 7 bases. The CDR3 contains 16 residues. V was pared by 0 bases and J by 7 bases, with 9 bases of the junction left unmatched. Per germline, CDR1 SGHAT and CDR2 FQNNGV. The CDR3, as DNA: TGTGCCAGCAGCTTAGATTCGGGGGGACTTTCAAATGAGCAGTTCTTC. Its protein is CASSLDSGGLSNEQFF.

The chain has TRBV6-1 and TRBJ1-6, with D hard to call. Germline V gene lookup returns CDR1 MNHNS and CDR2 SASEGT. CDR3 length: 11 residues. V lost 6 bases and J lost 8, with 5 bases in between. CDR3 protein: CASRNDSPLHF. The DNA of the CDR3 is TGTGCCAGCAGAAACGATTCACCCCTCCACTTT.

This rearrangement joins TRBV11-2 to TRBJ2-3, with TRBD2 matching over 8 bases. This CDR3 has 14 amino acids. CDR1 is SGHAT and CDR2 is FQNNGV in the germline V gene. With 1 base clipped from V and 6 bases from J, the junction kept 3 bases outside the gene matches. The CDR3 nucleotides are TGTGCCAGCAGCTTAGGACTAGCGTGCGATACGCAGTATTTT. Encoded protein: CASSLGLACDTQYF.

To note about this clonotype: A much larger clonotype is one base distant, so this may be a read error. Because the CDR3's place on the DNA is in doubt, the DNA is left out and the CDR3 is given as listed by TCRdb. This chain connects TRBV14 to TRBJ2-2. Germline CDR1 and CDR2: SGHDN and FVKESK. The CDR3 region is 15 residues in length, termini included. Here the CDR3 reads CASSPVGRGIGELLF.

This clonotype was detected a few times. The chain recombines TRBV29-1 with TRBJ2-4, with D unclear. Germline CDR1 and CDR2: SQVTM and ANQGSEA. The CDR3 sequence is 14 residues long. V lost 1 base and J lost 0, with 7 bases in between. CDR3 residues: CSVEGMGAKNIQYF. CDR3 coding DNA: TGCAGCGTTGAAGGGATGGGAGCCAAAAACATTCAGTACTTC.

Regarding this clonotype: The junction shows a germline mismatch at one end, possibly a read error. The CDR3 reads CSVGGRQGGNETCF. The CDR3 DNA sequence: TGCAGCGTTGGGGGGCGGCAGGGGGGCAATGAGACGTGCTTC. This chain links TRBV29-1 with TRBJ2-1; D perhaps matches TRBD1 (7 bases). Germline-derived CDR1 and CDR2 are SQVTM and ANQGSEA. The CDR3 has 14 residues.

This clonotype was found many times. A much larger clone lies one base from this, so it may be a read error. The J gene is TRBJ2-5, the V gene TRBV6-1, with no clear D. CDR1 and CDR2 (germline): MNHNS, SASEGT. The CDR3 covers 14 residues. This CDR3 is CASSEAWHEEAQYF. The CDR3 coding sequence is TGTGCCAGCAGTGAAGCTTGGCACGAAGAGGCCCAGTACTTC.

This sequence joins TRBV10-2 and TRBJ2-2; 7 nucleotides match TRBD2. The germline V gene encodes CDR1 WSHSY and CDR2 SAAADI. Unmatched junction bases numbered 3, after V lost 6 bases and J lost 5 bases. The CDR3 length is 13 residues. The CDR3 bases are TGCGCCAGCAGACGGGGAGGGACCGGGGAGCTGTTTTTT. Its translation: CASRRGGTGELFF.

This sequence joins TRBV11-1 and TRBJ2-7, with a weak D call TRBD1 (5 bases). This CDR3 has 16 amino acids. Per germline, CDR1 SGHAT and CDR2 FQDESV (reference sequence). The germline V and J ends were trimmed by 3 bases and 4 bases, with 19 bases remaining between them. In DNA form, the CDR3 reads TGTGCCAGCAGCTTGGCGCATCTGGACAAGGGGTACGAGCAGTACTTC. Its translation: CASSLAHLDKGYEQYF.